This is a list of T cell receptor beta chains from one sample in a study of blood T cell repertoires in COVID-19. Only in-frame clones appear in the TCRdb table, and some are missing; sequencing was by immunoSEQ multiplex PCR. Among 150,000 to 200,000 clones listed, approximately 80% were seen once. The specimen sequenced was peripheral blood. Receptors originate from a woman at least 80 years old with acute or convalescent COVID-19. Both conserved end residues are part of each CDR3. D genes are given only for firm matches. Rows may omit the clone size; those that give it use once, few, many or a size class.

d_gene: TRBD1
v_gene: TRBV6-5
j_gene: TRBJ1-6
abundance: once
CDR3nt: TGTGCCAGCAGTTACTCGGGACAGGGCGGCTCACCCCTCCACTTT
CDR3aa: CASSYSGQGGSPLHF

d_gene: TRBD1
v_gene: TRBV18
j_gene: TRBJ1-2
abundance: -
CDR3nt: TGTGCCAGCTCACCTGACAGGGGGCGCGATGGCTACACCTTC
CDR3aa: CASSPDRGRDGYTF

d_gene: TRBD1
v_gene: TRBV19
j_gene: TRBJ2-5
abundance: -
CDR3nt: TGTGCCAGTAGTTCAGGGGGCAGGGAGACCCAGTACTTC
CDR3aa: CASSSGGRETQYF

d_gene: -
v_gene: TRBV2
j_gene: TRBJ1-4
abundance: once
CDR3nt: TGTGCCAGCAGTGTAGTAACAGGTCGGGAAAAACTGTTTTTT
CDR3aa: CASSVVTGREKLFF

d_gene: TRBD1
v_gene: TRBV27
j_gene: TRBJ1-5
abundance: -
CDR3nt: TGTGCCAGCAGGGCCGGGACAGCGTCTTATAGCAATCAGCCCCAGCATTTT
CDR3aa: CASRAGTASYSNQPQHF

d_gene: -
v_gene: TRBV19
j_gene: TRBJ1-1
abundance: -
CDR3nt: TGTGCCAGTACCCCGACAGTGAACACTGAAGCTTTCTTT
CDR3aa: CASTPTVNTEAFF

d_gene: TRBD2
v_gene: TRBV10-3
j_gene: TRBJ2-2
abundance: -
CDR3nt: TGTGCCATCAGTGAGAGGGCTAGCGGGAGGGCCAGTCCCGGGGAGCTGTTTTTT
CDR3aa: CAISERASGRASPGELFF

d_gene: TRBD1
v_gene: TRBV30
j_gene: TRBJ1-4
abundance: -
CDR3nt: TGTGCCTGGAGTCCGGGACAGAAGAATGAAAAACTGTTTTTT
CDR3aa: CAWSPGQKNEKLFF

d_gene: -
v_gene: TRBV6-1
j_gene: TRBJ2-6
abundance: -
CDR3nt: TGTGCCAGCAGTGAAGACAGAACTGGGGCCAACGTCCTGACTTTC
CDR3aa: CASSEDRTGANVLTF

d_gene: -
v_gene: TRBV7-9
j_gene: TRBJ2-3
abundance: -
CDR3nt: TGTGCCAGCAGCCCAGAGGGGACACGAGGCACAGATACGCAGTATTTT
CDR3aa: CASSPEGTRGTDTQYF

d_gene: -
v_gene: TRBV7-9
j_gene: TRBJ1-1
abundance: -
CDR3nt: TGTGCCAGCAGCGCCCGAGAGGGTACTGAAGCTTTCTTT
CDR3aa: CASSAREGTEAFF

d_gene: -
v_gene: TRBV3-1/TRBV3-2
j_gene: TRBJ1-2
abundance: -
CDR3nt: TGTGCCAGCAGCCAAGATTGGGCCAGTAACTATGGCTACACCTTC
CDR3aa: CASSQDWASNYGYTF

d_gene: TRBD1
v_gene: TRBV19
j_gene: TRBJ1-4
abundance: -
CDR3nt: TGTGCCAGTAGTATTTTTAGGGGGCGCAAAAGTTCGACTAATGAAAAACTGTTTTTT
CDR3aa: CASSIFRGRKSSTNEKLFF

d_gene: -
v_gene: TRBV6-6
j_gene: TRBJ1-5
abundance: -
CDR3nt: TGTGCCAGCAGTTACTCGGGGGAGGAAAGCAATCAGCCCCAGCATTTT
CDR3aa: CASSYSGEESNQPQHF

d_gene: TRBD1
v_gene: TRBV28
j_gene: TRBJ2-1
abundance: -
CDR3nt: TGTGCCTCCCGGGACAGTCATTACAATGAGCAGTTCTTC
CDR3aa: CASRDSHYNEQFF

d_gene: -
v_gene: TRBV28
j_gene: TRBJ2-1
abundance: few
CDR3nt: TGTGCCAGCAGTTTAGGCGGGAAGGCCTACAATGAGCAGTTCTTC
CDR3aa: CASSLGGKAYNEQFF

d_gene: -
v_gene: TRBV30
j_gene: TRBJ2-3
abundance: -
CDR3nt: TGTGCCTGGAGTGTAGATCCTGGGCCCTTTACTAGCACAGATACGCAGTATTTT
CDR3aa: CAWSVDPGPFTSTDTQYF